Shown below are 28 T cell receptor beta chains from a single sample sequenced in a study of somatic mutations in cytotoxic T cells in rheumatoid arthritis. Sequenced by immunoSEQ multiplex PCR; TCRdb stores in-frame clones only, minus some. Among some 20,000 clones listed, about 70% were seen once. Material for sequencing was CD8+ T cells sorted from blood. The receptors were sampled from an adult with rheumatoid arthritis.

This clone was recorded only once. The rearrangement links TRBV4-3 to TRBJ1-1, with D possibly matching TRBD1 (6 bases). V shed 0 bases and J shed 7 bases, with 15 bases lying between them. The CDR3 loop spans 15 amino acids. Germline loops: CDR1 LGHNA, CDR2 YSLEER. DNA for the CDR3: TGCGCCAGCAGCCAAGATGAGGGGGGGCAGGTTGAAGCTTTCTTT. Translation gives CASSQDEGGQVEAFF.

This chain uses TRBV5-1 with TRBJ2-4; D unclear. There are 12 residues in the CDR3. V lost 0 bases and J lost 5, with 3 bases in between. Germline CDR1 and CDR2: SGHRS and YFSETQ. The CDR3 region is CASSLGENIQYF. The DNA of the CDR3 is TGCGCCAGCAGCTTGGGAGAAAACATTCAGTACTTC.

The table lists this clone with a few counts. The chain joins TRBV27 to TRBJ1-2; 8 bases fit TRBD1. CDR1 is MNHEY, CDR2 SMNVEV, per germline (reference sequence). This CDR3 has 15 amino acids. V shed 5 bases, J shed 6 bases, and the junction held 11 bases outside the gene matches. CDR3 nucleotides: TGTGCCAGCAGTCCCTGGGACAGGCCTGGAAATGGCTACACCTTC. Amino acids: CASSPWDRPGNGYTF.

This clone was seen only once. The chain links TRBV4-3 to TRBJ1-2, with 7 nucleotides matching TRBD1. CDR1 and CDR2 from the germline V gene are LGHNA and YSLEER. The V and J ends lost 5 bases and 5 bases, in that order; junction bases with no gene match: 8. The CDR3 length is 14 residues. The DNA of the CDR3 is TGCGCCAGCAGCAGTCGGACAGGAGGATATGGCTACACCTTC. It yields the protein CASSSRTGGYGYTF.

The chain couples TRBV2 to TRBJ2-5; 7 bases agree with TRBD1. This CDR3 is 15 amino acids long. V lost 6 bases and J lost 5; bases outside the gene matches: 12. CDR1 SNHLY and CDR2 FYNNEI come from the germline V gene. CDR3 nucleotides: TGTGCCAGCAGCCGGGACAGCTCAAGTTGGGAGACCCAGTACTTC. Translating gives CASSRDSSSWETQYF.

This clone was seen a single time. This chain uses TRBV4-1 with TRBJ2-2; tentative D call: TRBD1 (5 bases). Germline assignment: CDR1 MGHRA and CDR2 YSYEKL. Trimming took 4 bases from V and 1 from J, leaving 7 bases between them. The CDR3 has 14 amino acids. The DNA of the CDR3 is TGCGCCAGCAGCCCCACAGGGAACACCGGGGAGCTGTTTTTT. Translation gives CASSPTGNTGELFF.

The genes are TRBV14 and TRBJ2-1; no clear D. The V and J ends lost 0 bases and 4 bases respectively, with 4 bases between them. The CDR3 extends over 13 amino acids. Germline-derived CDR1 and CDR2 are SGHDN and FVKESK. The CDR3 is CASSQEFYNEQFF. The CDR3 DNA follows: TGTGCCAGCAGCCAAGAATTTTACAATGAGCAGTTCTTC.

The gene calls are TRBV2 and TRBJ2-3; 11 nucleotides line up with TRBD2. CDR1 is SNHLY and CDR2 is FYNNEI in the germline V gene. The CDR3 spans 15 residues. After removal of 6 bases from V and 3 bases from J, the junction contained 5 bases not matched to a gene. The CDR3 is CASSGSGGATDTQYF. CDR3 bases: TGTGCCAGCAGCGGTAGCGGGGGGGCAACAGATACGCAGTATTTT.

V gene TRBV9 combines with J gene TRBJ1-1; TRBD1 is a possible D gene (5 bases). The CDR3 is 15 amino acids. Germline-derived CDR1 and CDR2 are SGDLS and YYNGEE. The V end was cut by 3 bases, the J end by 1 base, with 13 bases between. CDR3 nucleotides: TGTGCCAGCAGCGACCCCGGGGCCTCGAACACTGAAGCTTTCTTT. Encoded protein: CASSDPGASNTEAFF.

The V and J genes are TRBV27 and TRBJ1-4; perhaps TRBD1 as D (5 bases). The V end was cut by 3 bases, the J end by 6 bases, with 8 bases between. CDR1 and CDR2 from the germline V gene are MNHEY and SMNVEV (reference sequence). CDR3 length: 13 amino acids. The CDR3 sequence: CASSFTGHEKLFF. In DNA form, the CDR3 reads TGTGCCAGCAGTTTTACAGGTCATGAAAAACTGTTTTTT. The whole variable domain, filled in from reference TRBV27 and TRBJ1-4, reads EAQVTQNPRYLITVTGKKLTVTCSQNMNHEYMSWYRQDPGLGLRQIYYSMNVEVTDKGDVPEGYKVSRKEKRNFPLILESPSPNQTSLYFCASSFTGHEKLFFGSGTQLSVL.

The chain joins TRBV29-1 to TRBJ2-4; no clear D gene. Per the germline V gene, CDR1 is SQVTM and CDR2 is ANQGSEA. The CDR3 consists of 13 residues. The V and J ends lost 4 bases and 4 bases respectively, with 11 bases between them. The CDR3 DNA is TGCAGCGTTGTTTCAGGCAGGAAAAACATTCAGTACTTC. Translating gives CSVVSGRKNIQYF.

The chain couples TRBV6-5 to TRBJ2-7, with 8 bases aligning to TRBD1. The CDR3 consists of 13 residues. The germline gives CDR1 MNHEY, CDR2 SVGAGI. CDR3 in DNA: TGTGCAGCAAGGACAGGGTCGTCCTACGAGCAGTACTTC. Translation gives CAARTGSSYEQYF.

This clone is medium-sized (0.01 to 0.1%) in the sample. V gene TRBV25-1 combines with J gene TRBJ1-1; 7 nucleotides match TRBD1. The ends lost 3 bases at V and 0 bases at J; junction bases unmatched: 1. Germline V gene sequence: CDR1 MGHDK, CDR2 SYGVNS. The CDR3 totals 14 residues. In DNA form, the CDR3 reads TGTGCCAGCAGTGATACAGGGGTGAACACTGAAGCTTTCTTT. It translates to CASSDTGVNTEAFF.

The gene calls are TRBV7-7 and TRBJ2-7; TRBD2 might be the D (6 bases). The CDR3 totals 14 residues. Per the germline V gene, CDR1 is SSHAT and CDR2 is FNYEAQ (reference sequence). The germline V and J ends were trimmed by 5 bases and 0 bases, with 11 bases remaining between them. CDR3 region: CASSPGEDSYEQYF. The CDR3, as DNA: TGTGCCAGCAGCCCGGGAGAGGACTCCTACGAGCAGTACTTC.

The V call is TRBV13, the J call TRBJ1-6; TRBD1 agrees at 8 bases. The V gene's germline CDR1 is PRHDT and CDR2 FYEKMQ (reference sequence). Trimming cost V 4 bases and J 10 bases; bases outside gene matches: 12. The CDR3 has 16 amino acids. The CDR3: CASSSPTGEKGSPLHF. In DNA, the CDR3 is TGTGCCAGCAGCTCCCCGACAGGGGAAAAAGGATCACCCCTCCACTTT.

This rearrangement joins TRBV19 to TRBJ2-3, with D perhaps matching TRBD1 or TRBD2 (5 bases each). The V end lost 3 bases, the J end lost 0 bases, and 7 bases lay between the germline ends. From germline, CDR1 is LNHDA and CDR2 SQIVND (reference sequence). CDR3 length: 14 residues. CDR3 nucleotide sequence: TGTGCCAGTAGTATGGGACCTAGCACAGATACGCAGTATTTT. Translated: CASSMGPSTDTQYF.

V and J are TRBV4-3 and TRBJ1-2; D is ambiguous. V was clipped by 0 bases and J by 3 bases, with 14 bases between them. Germline assignment: CDR1 LGHNA and CDR2 YSLEER. The CDR3 has 16 amino acids. The CDR3 region is CASSQDDRVPYYGYTF. The CDR3 DNA reads TGCGCCAGCAGCCAAGATGACCGGGTCCCTTACTATGGCTACACCTTC.

This clone was seen only a few times. The chain recombines TRBV14 with TRBJ2-5, with TRBD2 matching over 12 bases. Germline V gene data show CDR1 as SGHDN and CDR2 as FVKESK. The CDR3 covers 18 residues. Trimming at V came to 6 bases and at J to 4 bases, leaving 15 bases not matched to a gene. CDR3 protein: CASSPPDLAGGPGETQYF. The CDR3 coding sequence is TGTGCCAGCAGTCCCCCTGACCTAGCGGGGGGGCCAGGAGAGACCCAGTACTTC.

Here the CDR3 reads CASSDPIGLAGFQETQYF. DNA of the CDR3: TGTGCCAGCAGTGACCCAATCGGCCTAGCGGGGTTCCAAGAGACCCAGTACTTC. J is TRBJ2-5 and V is TRBV6-1, with TRBD2 matching 9 bases. The CDR3 loop spans 18 amino acids. The V segment lost 3 bases and the J segment 1 base; nucleotides outside the gene matches: 12. Per germline, CDR1 MNHNS and CDR2 SASEGT.

The chain recombines TRBV7-6 with TRBJ1-2; no clear D gene. From germline, CDR1 is SGHVS and CDR2 FNYEAQ. The CDR3 is 12 amino acids. V was pared by 5 bases and J by 4 bases, with 8 bases between. The CDR3: CASSNGVYGYTF. The CDR3 DNA reads TGTGCCAGCAGCAACGGGGTCTATGGCTACACCTTC.

This sequence joins TRBV2 and TRBJ2-5; 11 nucleotides line up with TRBD2. Germline values: CDR1 SNHLY, CDR2 FYNNEI. V shed 5 bases, J shed 1 base, and the junction held 15 bases outside the gene matches. The CDR3 is 19 residues long. DNA of the CDR3: TGTGCCAGCAGTCCTTTAATGACTAGCGGGATCCTTTTCCAAGAGACCCAGTACTTC. Its protein is CASSPLMTSGILFQETQYF.

By sample share, this clone is medium-sized. The chain is built from TRBV5-4 and TRBJ2-5; TRBD1 matches at 8 bases. The CDR3 is 18 amino acids. Germline V gene lookup returns CDR1 SGHNT and CDR2 YYREEE (reference sequence). Trimming at V came to 2 bases and at J to 0 bases, leaving 12 bases not matched to a gene. The CDR3 reads CASSFPLRDRRYQETQYF. CDR3 DNA: TGTGCCAGCAGCTTTCCTCTCAGGGACAGGCGTTACCAAGAGACCCAGTACTTC.

Written as DNA, the CDR3 is TGTGCCAGCAGCTCTACGGGACAGGGGGTGATCACTGAAGCTTTCTTT. This encodes CASSSTGQGVITEAFF. This chain connects TRBV7-8 to TRBJ1-1, with 11 bases lining up with TRBD1. The CDR3 is 16 residues long. Germline CDR1 and CDR2: SGHVS and FQNEAQ. Trimming took 4 bases from V and 4 from J; bases not matched to a gene: 8. The full variable domain, in which reference TRBV7-8 and TRBJ1-1 provide the parts outside the CDR3, is GAGVSQSPRYKVAKRGQDVALRCDPISGHVSLFWYQQALGQGPEFLTYFQNEAQLDKSGLPSDRFFAERPEGSVSTLKIQRTQQEDSAVYLCASSSTGQGVITEAFFGQGTRLTVV.

The chain links TRBV2 to TRBJ1-2, with a tentative D call TRBD1 (5 bases). Germline V gene sequence: CDR1 SNHLY, CDR2 FYNNEI. V lost 6 bases and J lost 1, with 9 bases in between. The CDR3 length is 13 residues. The CDR3 sequence is CASRDNNNYGYTF. CDR3 nucleotide sequence: TGTGCCAGCAGGGACAATAATAACTATGGCTACACCTTC.

The chain joins TRBV11-2 to TRBJ1-6; D perhaps matches TRBD1 (6 bases). Germline V lookup: CDR1 SGHAT, CDR2 FQNNGV. This CDR3 region has 15 residues. V was trimmed by 5 bases and J by 10 bases, leaving 18 bases between them. CDR3 bases: TGTGCCAGCAGCCCCCTTCTGGGGGCTGAGTCACCCCTCCACTTT. Its protein product is CASSPLLGAESPLHF.

This rearrangement joins TRBV27 to TRBJ2-1; 15 bases are shared with TRBD2. The CDR3 extends over 17 amino acids. V lost 5 bases, J lost 3 bases, and 5 bases stayed unmatched. Germline lookup yields CDR1 MNHEY and CDR2 SMNVEV (reference sequence). As DNA, the CDR3 is TGTGCCAGCAGTGGGACTAGCGGGGGGAAAGACTACAATGAGCAGTTCTTC. Its protein is CASSGTSGGKDYNEQFF.

This clone was seen more than once but under ten times. The chain combines TRBV5-6 with TRBJ1-1, with D unclear. CDR1 SGHDT and CDR2 YYEEEE come from the germline V gene. Trimming took off 0 bases at V and 4 bases at J, with 10 bases between the two ends. The CDR3 extends over 14 amino acids. CDR3 protein: CASSLGVLGTEAFF. The CDR3 nucleotides are TGTGCCAGCAGCTTGGGGGTGCTGGGCACTGAAGCTTTCTTT.

The chain employs TRBV6-1 and TRBJ2-1, with D tentatively TRBD2 (6 bases). The CDR3 runs to 16 residues. Germline loops: CDR1 MNHNS, CDR2 SASEGT. Trimming took 3 bases from V and 0 from J, leaving 12 bases between them. The CDR3 protein is CASSEWGRSSYNEQFF. The CDR3 DNA sequence: TGTGCCAGCAGTGAGTGGGGGAGGAGCTCCTACAATGAGCAGTTCTTC.